This T cell receptor beta chain was identified in a study of ipilimumab plus nivolumab after autologous stem cell transplantation (dated by TCRdb to about 2021). Some background on the complete study: A median of roughly five ipilimumab doses and about 8 nivolumab doses was received by trial patients. Primary refractory and relapsed disease were included in the DLBCL cohort, with 18-month progression-free survival of 85.7% and 28.6%, respectively. Patients in the trial were undergoing autologous transplant and had high-risk diffuse large B cell lymphoma, mature T cell lymphoma, or multiple myeloma. The intent-to-treat population of the trial consisted of approximately 35 patients. What the research found in general, with its limitations: Combined checkpoint inhibition appeared tolerable as post-transplant consolidation, according to the authors' conclusion. The authors stated that profiles of the T cell receptor repertoire, regulatory T cell phenotype and gut microbiota provided a biologic rationale for studying this approach further.

Inclusive of the bounding cysteine and phenylalanine, the CDR3 is 15 residues long. The retained sequence is limited to the CDR3, 45 bases, with the frame set at the first base. For CDR1 and CDR2, the germline V gene (reference sequence) lists LNHNV and YYDKDF. V is pruned by 3 bases and J by 4 bases, leaving 8 bases of the junction without a gene match. With respect to this clone: The antigen it recognizes is unknown. No base qualities exist here, and no much larger clone lies one base off it.

Checkpoint therapy began 14 to 28 days after autologous transplant, with ipilimumab given at 1 mg/kg intravenously on day 1 of selected weeks. Patients received nivolumab at 3 mg/kg intravenously on day 1 of weeks 1, 4, 7, 10, and every two weeks through week 26. The study was a Phase Ib clinical trial testing combined checkpoint inhibition with ipilimumab and nivolumab as consolidation after autologous stem cell transplantation. To prepare the library, the immunoSEQ multiplex PCR assay was applied. In its TCRdb copy, this immuneACCESS table keeps in-frame sequences only and misses some clones. Where compared with another copy, unresolved V genes explain less than half of these, and the others have no known cause. The sample table shows 20,000 to 30,000 clones, and about 86% are seen once. The biggest ten clones account for around 5.5% of the sample.

The V and J genes are TRBV15 and TRBJ2-5; TRBD1 agrees with 7 junctional bases. The TCR sequence derives from a male donor with diffuse large B-cell lymphoma. This material consisted of PBMCs, taken in a trial of ipilimumab plus nivolumab as post-transplant consolidation. CDR3 sequence: CATSSKTGMGETQYF. At the DNA level, the sequence is TGTGCCACCAGCAGCAAGACAGGGATGGGAGAGACCCAGTACTTC.